These 12 T cell receptor beta chains came from one sample sequenced in a study of T cells in Graves' hyperthyroidism and ophthalmopathy. It was RNA transcripts that yielded the amplified TCR beta CDR3 regions. A set of HTBI primers served as the primers for a first-round RT-PCR of the TCR CDR3. TCRdb analysed the multiplex PCR reads with MiXCR anew, one entry per CDR3 protein. This table has roughly 700,000 distinct CDR3 sequences, roughly a third appearing once. Sequencing was done on a sample of blood. Every receptor here comes from a woman aged 40 to 50 with Graves' hyperthyroidism.

This clonotype was seen repeatedly, ten times or more. J is TRBJ2-5 and V is TRBV6-6, with 7 bases identical to TRBD1. Germline trimming cut 6 bases from V and 5 bases from J; bases unmatched to any gene: 6. CDR1 is MNHNY, CDR2 SVGAGI, per germline (reference sequence). CDR3 length: 13 amino acids. Here the CDR3 DNA reads TGTGCCAGCAGCCGACAGGGTGGGGAGACCCAGTACTTC. This translates into CASSRQGGETQYF.

The DNA of the CDR3 is TGTGCCAGCAGCCGACAGGGACAAGCTTTCTTT. This codes for CASSRQGQAFF. The chain joins TRBV12-3 or TRBV12-4 to TRBJ1-1, with 7 bases aligning to TRBD1. CDR3 size: 11 residues. The junction had 4 bases not matched to a gene; V was cut back by 6 bases and J by 9 bases.

The V gene is TRBV19, the J gene TRBJ1-5; 8 bases fit TRBD1. The germline CDR1 and CDR2 sequences are LNHDA and SQIVND (reference sequence). The ends lost 4 bases at V and 0 bases at J; junction bases unmatched: 14. CDR3 size: 19 residues. The DNA of the CDR3 is TGTGCCAGTAGTAGACAGGGGTTTTTCGTACAACTTAGCAATCAGCCCCAGCATTTT. It specifies CASSRQGFFVQLSNQPQHF.

This clonotype was observed at least ten times. In DNA, the CDR3 is TGCGCCAGCAGCCAAGATCGGCTAGCGGGGGGGCGAGAGACCCAGTACTTC. Protein sequence: CASSQDRLAGGRETQYF. The chain links TRBV4-1 to TRBJ2-5; 12 nucleotides align to TRBD2. The CDR3 contains 17 residues. V was clipped by 0 bases and J by 4 bases; unmatched bases: 6. CDR1 and CDR2 (germline): MGHRA, YSYEKL.

The chain uses TRBV6-4 and TRBJ2-7, with TRBD1 identical over 9 bases. J lost 2 bases, V lost 6 bases, and 8 bases had no gene match. Germline V gives CDR1 MRHNA, CDR2 SNTAGT. The CDR3 loop spans 15 amino acids. In DNA, the CDR3 is TGTGCCAGCAGAGTAGGGGGACAGGGTCCCTACGAGCAGTACTTC. Amino acid sequence: CASRVGGQGPYEQYF.

This chain uses TRBV15 with TRBJ1-1, with no clear D. Germline-derived CDR1 and CDR2 are LNHNV and YYDKDF (reference sequence). V lost 1 base to trimming and J lost 4 bases, with 16 bases between them. There are 16 residues in the CDR3. This CDR3 is CATSRVFGRRATEAFF. The DNA of the CDR3 is TGTGCCACCAGCAGAGTTTTCGGACGGAGGGCCACTGAAGCTTTCTTT.

DNA for the CDR3: TGTGCCATCAGCGCCGTACGTAACTATGGCTACACCTTC. As protein: CAISAVRNYGYTF. The chain recombines TRBV2 with TRBJ1-2, with D hard to call. The CDR3 spans 13 residues. The V gene's germline CDR1 is SNHLY and CDR2 FYNNEI. V dropped 10 bases and J dropped 1 base, with 13 bases sitting between them.

The V and J genes are TRBV2 and TRBJ1-6; 10 nucleotides agree with TRBD1. Germline V lookup: CDR1 SNHLY, CDR2 FYNNEI. The CDR3 runs to 14 residues. The ends lost 6 bases at V and 10 bases at J; junction bases unmatched: 6. Written as DNA, the CDR3 is TGTGCCAGCAGGGTAGGACAGGGGGGGTCACCCCTCCACTTT. Translating it yields CASRVGQGGSPLHF.

The genes are TRBV13 and TRBJ1-1, with D uncertain. Germline CDR1 reads PRHDT; CDR2 reads FYEKMQ (reference sequence). This CDR3 spans 15 amino acids. V dropped 4 bases and J dropped 1 base, with 13 bases sitting between them. CDR3 in amino acids: CASSSDILANTEAFF. In DNA form, the CDR3 reads TGTGCCAGCAGCTCCGACATTTTGGCGAACACTGAAGCTTTCTTT.

The V gene is TRBV4-3, the J gene TRBJ2-2; tentatively, D is TRBD1 (5 bases). The CDR3 spans 17 residues. V lost 2 bases and J 5 bases, leaving 18 bases between the germline ends. Germline V gene sequence: CDR1 LGHNA, CDR2 YSLEER. The CDR3 sequence is CASSQIRFQGRTGELFF. In DNA, the CDR3 is TGCGCCAGCAGCCAAATCCGTTTTCAGGGTAGGACCGGGGAGCTGTTTTTT.

This clonotype was seen only a few times. The V and J genes are TRBV28 and TRBJ1-2; D is ambiguous. Germline loops: CDR1 MDHEN, CDR2 SYDVKM. The CDR3 is 13 amino acids. Trimming cost V 5 bases and J 4 bases, with 11 bases left between them. CDR3 coding DNA: TGTGCCAGCAGTGTTCAACGAATCTATGGCTACACCTTC. Its protein is CASSVQRIYGYTF.

This clonotype was seen only a few times. The chain links TRBV12-3 or TRBV12-4 to TRBJ2-7; a weak D match, TRBD2 (5 bases). V shed 6 bases and J shed 1 base, with 16 bases lying between them. This CDR3 spans 15 amino acids. CDR3 loop: CASSIVGVTSYEQYF. The CDR3 coding sequence is TGTGCCAGCAGCATTGTCGGGGTAACGTCCTACGAGCAGTACTTC.